The source of this T cell receptor (beta chain) is a study of Ad26.COV2.S vaccination and SARS-CoV-2 variants. Study at large: In the COV1001 trial, the donor was in the Ad26.COV2.S arm. General study results and limits: Total T cell responses were possibly underestimated by TCR breadth and depth analyses. Vaccine and placebo recipients had comparable breadth of non-spike TCRs.

A note on this clone: Its target is not known.

The trim removed 2 bases at V and 0 bases at J, leaving 12 bases unmatched. The V gene's germline CDR1 is MNHEY and CDR2 SVGEGT. The CDR3 has 20 residues. Clones were sequenced by immunoSEQ multiplex PCR, and TCRdb holds only the in-frame ones, with some missing. The sample holds around 400,000 clones; roughly 90% are singletons and the top ten take 10% to 15%. Treatment noted: around 19 received Ad26.COV2.S at low or high dose, single or two shots; about 5 received placebo; per-sample allocation not given. Material that was analyzed had been drawn on day 63 after the first vaccine or placebo injection.

This sequence originates from a person aged 18-65 years who received the Ad26.COV2.S COVID-19 vaccine or a placebo. The V call is TRBV6-2 or TRBV6-3, the J call TRBJ2-3; 12 bases agree with TRBD2. Source: peripheral blood, taken in a trial of Ad26.COV2.S vaccine versus placebo. The CDR3 reads CASSYDASGRAKSSTDTQYF. CDR3 DNA sequence: TGTGCCAGCAGTTACGATGCTAGCGGGAGGGCAAAGAGTAGCACAGATACGCAGTATTTT.